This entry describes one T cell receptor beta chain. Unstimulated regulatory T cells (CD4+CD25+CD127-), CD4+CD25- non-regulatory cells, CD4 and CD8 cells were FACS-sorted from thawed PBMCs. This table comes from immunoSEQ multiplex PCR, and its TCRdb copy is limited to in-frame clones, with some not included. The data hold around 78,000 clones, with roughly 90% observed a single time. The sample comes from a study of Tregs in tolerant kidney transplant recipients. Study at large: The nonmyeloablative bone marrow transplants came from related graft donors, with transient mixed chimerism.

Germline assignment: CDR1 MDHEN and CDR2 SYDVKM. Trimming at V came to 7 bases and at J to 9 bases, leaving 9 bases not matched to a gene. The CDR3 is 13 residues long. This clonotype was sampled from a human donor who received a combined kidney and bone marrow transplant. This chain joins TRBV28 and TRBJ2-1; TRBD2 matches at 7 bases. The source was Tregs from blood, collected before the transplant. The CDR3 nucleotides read TGTGCCAGCACTGAGGGAGGGTTAAGTGAGCAGTTCTTC. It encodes CASTEGGLSEQFF.